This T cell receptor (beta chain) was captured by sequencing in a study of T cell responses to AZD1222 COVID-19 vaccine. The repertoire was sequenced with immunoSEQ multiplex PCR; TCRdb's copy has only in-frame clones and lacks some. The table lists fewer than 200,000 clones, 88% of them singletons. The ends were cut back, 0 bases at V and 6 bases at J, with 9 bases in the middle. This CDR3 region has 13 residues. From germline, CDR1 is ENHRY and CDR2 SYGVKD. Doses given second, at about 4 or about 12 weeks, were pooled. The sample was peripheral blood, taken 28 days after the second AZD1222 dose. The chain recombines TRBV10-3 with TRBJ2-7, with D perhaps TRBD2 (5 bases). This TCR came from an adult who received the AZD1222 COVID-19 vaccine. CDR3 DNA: TGTGCCATCAGTGAGTCGAGTGGAGGCGAGCAGTACTTC. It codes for CAISESSGGEQYF.